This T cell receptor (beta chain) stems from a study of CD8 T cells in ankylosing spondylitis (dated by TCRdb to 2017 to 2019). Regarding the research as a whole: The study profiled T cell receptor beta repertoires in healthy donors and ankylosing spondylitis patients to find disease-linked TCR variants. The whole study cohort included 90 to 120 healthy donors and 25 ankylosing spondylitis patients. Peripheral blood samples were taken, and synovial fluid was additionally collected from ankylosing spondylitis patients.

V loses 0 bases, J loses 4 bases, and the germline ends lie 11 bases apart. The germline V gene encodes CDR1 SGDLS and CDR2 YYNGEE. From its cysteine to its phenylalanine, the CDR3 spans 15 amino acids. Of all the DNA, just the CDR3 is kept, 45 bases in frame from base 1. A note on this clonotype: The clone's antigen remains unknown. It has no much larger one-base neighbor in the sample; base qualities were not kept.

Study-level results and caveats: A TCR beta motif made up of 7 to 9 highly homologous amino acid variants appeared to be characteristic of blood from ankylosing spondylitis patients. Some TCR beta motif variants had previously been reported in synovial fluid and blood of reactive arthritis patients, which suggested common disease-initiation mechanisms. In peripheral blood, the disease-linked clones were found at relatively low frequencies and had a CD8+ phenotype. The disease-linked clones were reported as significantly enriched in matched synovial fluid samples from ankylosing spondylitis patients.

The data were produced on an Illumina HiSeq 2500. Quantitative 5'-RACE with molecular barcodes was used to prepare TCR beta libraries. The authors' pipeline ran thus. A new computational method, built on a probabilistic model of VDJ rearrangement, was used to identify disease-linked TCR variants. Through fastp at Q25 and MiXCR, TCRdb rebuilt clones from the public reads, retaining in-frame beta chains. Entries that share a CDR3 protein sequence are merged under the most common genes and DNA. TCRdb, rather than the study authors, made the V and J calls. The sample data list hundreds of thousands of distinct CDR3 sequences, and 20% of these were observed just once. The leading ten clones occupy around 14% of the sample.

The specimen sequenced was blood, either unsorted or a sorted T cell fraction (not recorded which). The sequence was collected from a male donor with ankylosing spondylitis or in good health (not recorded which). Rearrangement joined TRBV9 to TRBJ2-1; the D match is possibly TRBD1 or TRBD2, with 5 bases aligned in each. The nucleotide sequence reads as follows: TGTGCCAGCAGCGTAGTTGGGGGAGAATACAATGAGCAGTTCTTC. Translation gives CASSVVGGEYNEQFF.